This record concerns one TCR beta chain sequence. What antigen it recognizes has not been identified. Sequencer: Illumina HiSeq 2000. TCR beta cDNA libraries were prepared using 5'RACE template switching, which introduced a universal primer site and unique molecular identifiers. cDNA synthesis was primed from the TCR beta constant segment, followed by two successive PCR amplification steps. Per the original workflow: MIGEC handled demultiplexing of the reads and grouping by UMI, while MiTCR was used to assemble and quantify clonotypes. To exclude erroneous sequences, only TCR cDNA sequences supported by at least two reads were retained. Downstream repertoire analysis used the tcR package, and clonotypes were matched across fractions by CDR3 nucleotide sequence plus V segment. Antigen specificity was annotated against VDJdb with VDJmatch, allowing one amino acid substitution in CDR3. Once TCRdb had reprocessed the reads, it stored one entry per CDR3 protein sequence and supplied no DNA. These V and J calls are TCRdb output, not the study's own analysis. The sample table on file contains around 100,000 distinct CDR3 sequences. The ten largest clones capture 18% of the sample.

The source of the sample is a study of T cells expressing NK-cell markers (TCRdb year 2020). Describing the broader study: Fewer than ten donors provided sorted CD3+CD56+NKG2C+, CD3+CD56+NKG2C- and CD3+CD56-NKG2C+ T-cell subsets, whose TCR beta-chain repertoires were profiled. Of the eight sequenced donors, seven were found to be HCMV-seropositive and one was found to be HCMV-seronegative. The study sequenced eight donors, all healthy volunteers chosen at random: three men and five women. The libraries were sequenced on Illumina HiSeq 2000/2500, MiSeq or NextSeq, producing 2 x 150 bp reads.

Results the study describes overall, beyond this receptor: Whether the expanded NKG2C-expressing T cell clones were specific for HCMV antigens remained unclear. For roughly six donors, the dominant CD3+CD56+NKG2C+ clonotypes were among the top 10 CD8+ clonotypes and accounted for about 1.0-8% of CD8+ T cells. Those dominant clonotypes were again the most abundant among CD3+CD56-NKG2C+ cells in a handful of donors, at 28.3-60.1%.

HCMV serostatus was determined by detecting HCMV-specific IgG in serum with a commercial ELISA kit. Ficoll density gradient centrifugation was used to isolate peripheral blood mononuclear cells from blood. The material sequenced was blood T cells: a sorted CD56 or NKG2C T cell subset, CD4+ or CD8+ T cells, or bulk PBMC T cells (not recorded which). This receptor was taken from a woman aged 18 to 75 in good health.

The CDR3 reads CASSFASGRAQQFF. Recombination joined TRBV7-3 with TRBJ2-1; TCRdb designates TRBD2, a call that cannot be tested without DNA. The CDR3, from cysteine to phenylalanine, totals 14 residues. The coding DNA is unavailable. Taken from the germline V gene, the CDR1 and CDR2 loops are SGHTA and FQGTGA.